This note documents a single T cell receptor beta chain sequence. Its cognate antigen is unknown. The CDR3 has 14 amino acids. Trimming stripped 0 bases from V and 4 bases from J, with 9 bases between. The germline gives CDR1 SGHRS, CDR2 YFSETQ. It was with 60 Vbeta and 13 Jbeta primers that the PCR ran. Measured with immunoSEQ multiplex PCR; TCRdb has only the in-frame clones, and not every one. The sample has about 140,000 clones; approximately 71% are singletons. The data belong to a study of cytomegalovirus exposure and HLA in healthy donors. Notes on the study in general: In a later analysis, HLA-associated beta chains showed higher expansion and lower generation probabilities than comparable chains. Later work associated roughly 17,000 TCR beta sequences with HLA alleles at 0.05 false discovery rate.

Sequences were obtained from PBMCs. The chain has TRBV5-1 and TRBJ2-3; D is unclear. The clonotype originates from a man aged 35-49 years in good health and CMV-seronegative. The chain's CDR3 is CASSLAQLADTQYF. CDR3 bases: TGCGCCAGCAGCTTGGCTCAGCTAGCAGATACGCAGTATTTT.